The T cell receptor (beta chain) described here comes from a study of T-cell memory formation after mild COVID-19. About the research overall: Clusters were largely donor specific. Study-level findings and limits: Day 15 to 85 contracting clones showed balanced CD4/CD8; day 15 to 37 expanders favored CD4+. A second wave of clones peaked on day 37, and their SARS-CoV-2 specificity went unconfirmed. The study found contracting CD4+ clones mainly in CM and EM and contracting CD8+ clones in EMRA.

TCRdb reprocessed the 5' RACE reads with MiXCR, giving one entry per CDR3 protein. Of 200,000 to 250,000 distinct CDR3 sequences listed, roughly a tenth are singletons. This clonotype came up a few times. Its antigen is unknown. The sequenced sample consisted of PBMCs or a T cell subset sorted from them (not recorded which). The TCR originated in a man between 18 and 29 years old who had mild COVID-19 (a few samples of this study predate the infection). Cell type and time point are not known.

In DNA, the CDR3 is TGCGCCAGCAGCTCGACAGGGGGGGAGGAGACCCAGTACTTC. As protein: CASSSTGGEETQYF. V gene TRBV5-1 combines with J gene TRBJ2-5; 9 positions match TRBD1. Trimming cost V 3 bases and J 5 bases; bases outside gene matches: 5. The CDR3 has 14 amino acids. Germline lookup yields CDR1 SGHRS and CDR2 YFSETQ.